This T cell receptor (beta chain) was identified during a study of blood T cell repertoires in COVID-19. Repertoires were generated with immunoSEQ multiplex PCR, while TCRdb's copy carries only in-frame clones and drops some. The table shows 65,000 to 80,000 clones, with 85% to 90% occurring only once. This TCR was sampled from a man aged 50 to 60 with active COVID-19. Sequencing was done on a sample of peripheral blood.

Here the CDR3 reads CASSRDTSYNSPLHF. The CDR3 nucleotides are TGCGCCAGCAGCCGGGACACCTCCTATAATTCACCCCTCCACTTT. The chain carries TRBV5-1 and TRBJ1-6; possibly TRBD1 for D (6 bases). The germline gives CDR1 SGHRS, CDR2 YFSETQ. V lost 4 bases and J lost 0, with 8 bases in between. CDR3 length: 15 residues.